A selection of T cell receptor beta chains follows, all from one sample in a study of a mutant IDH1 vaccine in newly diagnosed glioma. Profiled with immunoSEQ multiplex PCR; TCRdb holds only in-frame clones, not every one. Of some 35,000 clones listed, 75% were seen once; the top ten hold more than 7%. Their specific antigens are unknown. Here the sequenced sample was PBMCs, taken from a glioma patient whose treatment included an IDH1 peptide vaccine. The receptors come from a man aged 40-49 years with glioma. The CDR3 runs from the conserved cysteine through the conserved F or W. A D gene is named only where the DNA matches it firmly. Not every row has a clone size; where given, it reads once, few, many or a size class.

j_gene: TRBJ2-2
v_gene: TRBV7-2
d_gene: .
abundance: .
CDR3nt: TGTGCCAGCAGCTCCTTTGGGGGTGACACCGGGGAGCTGTTTTTT
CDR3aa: CASSSFGGDTGELFF

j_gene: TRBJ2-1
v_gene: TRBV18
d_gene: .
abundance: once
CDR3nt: TGTGCCAGCTCACCACTCGTTACCTTAGCTTACAATGAGCAGTTCTTC
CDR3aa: CASSPLVTLAYNEQFF

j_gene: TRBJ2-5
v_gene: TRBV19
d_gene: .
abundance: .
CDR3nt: TGTGCCAGTAGTATTTCCCTCGAGATCGGGACCCAGTACTTC
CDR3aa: CASSISLEIGTQYF

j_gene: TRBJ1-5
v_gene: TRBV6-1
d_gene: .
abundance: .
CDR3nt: TGTGCCAGCAGTGAAGGGTTGTGGGGGTATAGCAATCAGCCCCAGCATTTT
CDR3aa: CASSEGLWGYSNQPQHF

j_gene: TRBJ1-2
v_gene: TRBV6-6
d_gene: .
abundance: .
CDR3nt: TGTGCCAGCAGTCAGTTTTATGGCTACACCTTC
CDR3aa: CASSQFYGYTF

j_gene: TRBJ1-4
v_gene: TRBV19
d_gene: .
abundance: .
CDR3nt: TGTGCCAGTAGTAAACAGGGCATTAATGAAAAACTGTTTTTT
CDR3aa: CASSKQGINEKLFF

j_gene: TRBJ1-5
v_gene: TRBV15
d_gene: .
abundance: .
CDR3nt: TGTGCCACCAGCAGCAGACAGGCGGGTCAGCCCCAGCATTTT
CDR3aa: CATSSRQAGQPQHF

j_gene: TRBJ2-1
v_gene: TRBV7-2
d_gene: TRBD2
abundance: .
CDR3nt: TGTGCCAGCAGCCCCGGGACTAGCGACCTCAATGAGCAGTTCTTC
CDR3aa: CASSPGTSDLNEQFF

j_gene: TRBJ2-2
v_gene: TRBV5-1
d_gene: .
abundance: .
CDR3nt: TGCGCCAGCACCCCCCGTGCAGGGTTGGCCGGGGAGCTGTTTTTT
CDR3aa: CASTPRAGLAGELFF

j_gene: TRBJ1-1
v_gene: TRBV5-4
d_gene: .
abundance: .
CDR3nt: TGTGCCAGCAGCCGACAGCTGAACACTGAAGCTTTCTTT
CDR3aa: CASSRQLNTEAFF

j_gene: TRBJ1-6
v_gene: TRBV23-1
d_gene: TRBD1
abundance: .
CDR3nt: TGCGCCAGCAGTCAATTGTGGACAGGGGATAATTCACCCCTCCACTTT
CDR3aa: CASSQLWTGDNSPLHF

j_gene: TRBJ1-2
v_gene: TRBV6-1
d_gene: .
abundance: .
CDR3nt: TGTGCCAGCACCTTCCAAATACTCGATAACTATGGCTACACCTTC
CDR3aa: CASTFQILDNYGYTF

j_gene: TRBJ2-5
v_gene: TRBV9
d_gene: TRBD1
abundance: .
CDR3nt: TGTGCCAGCAGCGTACTGGGACAGGGTTCGGAGACCCAGTACTTC
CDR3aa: CASSVLGQGSETQYF

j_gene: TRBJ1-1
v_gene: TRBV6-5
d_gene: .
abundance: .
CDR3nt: TGTGCCAGCAGTTACGGGAGGGTAACTGAAGCTTTCTTT
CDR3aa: CASSYGRVTEAFF

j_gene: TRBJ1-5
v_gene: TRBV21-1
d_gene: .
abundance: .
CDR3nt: TGTGCCAGCATCTTCTCGGGAGGGAGCAATCAGCCCCAGCATTTT
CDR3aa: CASIFSGGSNQPQHF